This T cell receptor beta chain was profiled in a study of cytotoxic CD8 clonotypes in ibrutinib-treated CLL. Study summary: In all, about a dozen patients were relapsed/refractory, approximately 15 were treatment-naive and roughly 18 were IGHV unmutated. Following treatment for a median around 13 months, range 6 to 36, response samples were then taken. Among the samples, the mean was approximately 260,000 productive templates and some 100,000 productive rearrangements.

This clone was observed a single time. No antigen is known for it. Findings and limits, study-wide: Public clonotypes, found uncommonly, either contracted or stayed stable on treatment.

Clones were sequenced by immunoSEQ multiplex PCR, and TCRdb holds only the in-frame ones, with some missing. The profile covers about 310,000 clones, with around four fifths appearing a single time and about 6.7% taken by the ten largest. CDR3 length: 13 amino acids. Germline V gene lookup returns CDR1 SQVTM and CDR2 ANQGSEA. J was trimmed by 5 bases and V by 3 bases; bases with no gene match: 2. The V call is TRBV29-1, the J call TRBJ2-7; 12 nucleotides line up with TRBD2. The input for sequencing was PBMCs, taken before ibrutinib treatment. This TCR derives from a human donor with chronic lymphocytic leukemia. CDR3 sequence (DNA): TGCAGCGTTGAGACTAGCGGGAGAAACGAGCAGTACTTC. It codes for CSVETSGRNEQYF.